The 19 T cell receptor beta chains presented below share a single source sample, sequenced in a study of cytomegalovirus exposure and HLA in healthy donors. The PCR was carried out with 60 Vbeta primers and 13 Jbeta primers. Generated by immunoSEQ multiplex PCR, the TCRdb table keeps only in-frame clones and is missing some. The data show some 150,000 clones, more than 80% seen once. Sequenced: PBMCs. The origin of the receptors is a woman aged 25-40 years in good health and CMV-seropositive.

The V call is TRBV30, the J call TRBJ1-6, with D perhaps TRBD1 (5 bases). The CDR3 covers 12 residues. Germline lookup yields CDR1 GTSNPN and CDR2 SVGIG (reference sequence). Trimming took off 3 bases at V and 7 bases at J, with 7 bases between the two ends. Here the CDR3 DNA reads TGTGCCTGGAGCCAGGGAAATTCACCCCTCCACTTT. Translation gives CAWSQGNSPLHF.

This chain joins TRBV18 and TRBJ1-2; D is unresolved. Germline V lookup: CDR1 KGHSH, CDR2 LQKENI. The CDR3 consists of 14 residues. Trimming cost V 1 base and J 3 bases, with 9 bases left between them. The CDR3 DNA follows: TGTGCCAGCTCACCACTCACCCTAGACTATGGCTACACCTTC. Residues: CASSPLTLDYGYTF.

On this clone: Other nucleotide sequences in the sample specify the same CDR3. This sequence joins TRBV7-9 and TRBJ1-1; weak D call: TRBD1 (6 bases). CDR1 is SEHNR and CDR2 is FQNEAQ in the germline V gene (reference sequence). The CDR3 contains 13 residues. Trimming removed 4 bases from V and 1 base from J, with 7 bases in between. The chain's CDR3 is CASSSQGNTEAFF. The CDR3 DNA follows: TGTGCCAGCAGCTCACAGGGGAACACTGAAGCTTTCTTT. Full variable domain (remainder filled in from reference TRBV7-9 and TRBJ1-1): DTGVSQNPRHKITKRGQNVTFRCDPISEHNRLYWYRQTLGQGPEFLTYFQNEAQLEKSRLLSDRFSAERPKGSFSTLEIQRTEQGDSAMYLCASSSQGNTEAFFGQGTRLTVV.

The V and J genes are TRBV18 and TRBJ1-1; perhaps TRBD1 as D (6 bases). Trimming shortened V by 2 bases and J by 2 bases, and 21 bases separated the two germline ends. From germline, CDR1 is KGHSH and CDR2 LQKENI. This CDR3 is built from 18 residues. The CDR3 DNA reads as TGTGCCAGCTCACCAAAAACGACGGGCTGGGGGCAAAACACTGAAGCTTTCTTT. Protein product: CASSPKTTGWGQNTEAFF.

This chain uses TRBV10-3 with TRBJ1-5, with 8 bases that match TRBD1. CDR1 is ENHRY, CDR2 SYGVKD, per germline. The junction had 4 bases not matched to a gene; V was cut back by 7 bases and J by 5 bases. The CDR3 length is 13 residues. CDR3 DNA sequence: TGTGCCATCACCGCGACAGGGGATCAGCCCCAGCATTTT. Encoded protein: CAITATGDQPQHF.

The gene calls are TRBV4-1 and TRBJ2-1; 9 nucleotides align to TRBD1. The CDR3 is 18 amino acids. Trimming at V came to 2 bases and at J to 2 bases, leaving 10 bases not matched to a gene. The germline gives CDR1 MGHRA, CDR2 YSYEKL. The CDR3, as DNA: TGCGCCAGCAGCCAACTTATCCGGAGACAGGGGGCCTACAATGAGCAGTTCTTC. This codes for CASSQLIRRQGAYNEQFF.

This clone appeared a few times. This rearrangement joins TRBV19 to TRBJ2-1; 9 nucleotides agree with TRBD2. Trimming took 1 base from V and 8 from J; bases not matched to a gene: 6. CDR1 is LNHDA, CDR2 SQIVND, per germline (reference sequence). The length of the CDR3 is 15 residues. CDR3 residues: CASSIVGGGADEQFF. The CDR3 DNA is TGTGCCAGTAGTATAGTGGGCGGGGGGGCCGATGAGCAGTTCTTC.

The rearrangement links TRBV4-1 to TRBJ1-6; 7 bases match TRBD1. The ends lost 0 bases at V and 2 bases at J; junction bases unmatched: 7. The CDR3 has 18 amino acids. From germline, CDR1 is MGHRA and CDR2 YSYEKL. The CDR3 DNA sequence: TGCGCCAGCAGCCAAGATCCCGACAGGGTCCCCTATAATTCACCCCTCCACTTT. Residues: CASSQDPDRVPYNSPLHF.

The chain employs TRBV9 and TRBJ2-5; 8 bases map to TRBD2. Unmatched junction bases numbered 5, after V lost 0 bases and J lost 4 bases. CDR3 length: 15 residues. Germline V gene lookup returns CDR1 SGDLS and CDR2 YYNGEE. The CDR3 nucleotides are TGTGCCAGCAGCGTAGACGTCGGGGGGGCAGAGACCCAGTACTTC. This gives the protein CASSVDVGGAETQYF. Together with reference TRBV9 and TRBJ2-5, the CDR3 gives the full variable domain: DSGVTQTPKHLITATGQRVTLRCSPRSGDLSVYWYQQSLDQGLQFLIQYYNGEERAKGNILERFSAQQFPDLHSELNLSSLELGDSALYFCASSVDVGGAETQYFGPGTRLLVL.

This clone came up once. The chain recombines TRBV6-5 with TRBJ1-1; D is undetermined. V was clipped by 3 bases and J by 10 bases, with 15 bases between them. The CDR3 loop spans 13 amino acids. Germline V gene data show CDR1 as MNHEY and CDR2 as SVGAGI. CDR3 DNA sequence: TGTGCCAGCAGTTATAAGGCCTCTAGTAGAGCTTTCTTT. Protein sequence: CASSYKASSRAFF.

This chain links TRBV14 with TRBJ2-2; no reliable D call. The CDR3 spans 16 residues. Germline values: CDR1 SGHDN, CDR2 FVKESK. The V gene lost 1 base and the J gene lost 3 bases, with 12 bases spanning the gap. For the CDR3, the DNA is TGTGCCAGCAGCCAAGCGAATTCTAGGCACACCGGGGAGCTGTTTTTT. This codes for CASSQANSRHTGELFF.

The CDR3 reads CASSWDRGGQPQHF. The CDR3 DNA reads as TGTGCCAGCAGCTGGGACAGGGGAGGTCAGCCCCAGCATTTT. The chain recombines TRBV7-2 with TRBJ1-5; TRBD1 aligns across 10 bases. The CDR3 contains 14 residues. With V trimmed by 4 bases and J by 6 bases, 3 bases remained unmatched. Germline V gene sequence: CDR1 SGHTA, CDR2 FQGNSA.

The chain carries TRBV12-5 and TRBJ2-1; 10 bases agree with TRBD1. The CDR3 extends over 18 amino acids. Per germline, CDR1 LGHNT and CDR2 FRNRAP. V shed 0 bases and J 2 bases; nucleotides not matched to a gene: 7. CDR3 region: CASGLVLRTGGTYNEQFF. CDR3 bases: TGTGCTAGTGGTTTGGTGCTTCGGACAGGGGGTACCTACAATGAGCAGTTCTTC. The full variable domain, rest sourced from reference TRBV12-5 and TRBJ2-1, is DARVTQTPRHKVTEMGQEVTMRCQPILGHNTVFWYRQTMMQGLELLAYFRNRAPLDDSGMPKDRFSAEMPDATLATLKIQPSEPRDSAVYFCASGLVLRTGGTYNEQFFGPGTRLTVL.

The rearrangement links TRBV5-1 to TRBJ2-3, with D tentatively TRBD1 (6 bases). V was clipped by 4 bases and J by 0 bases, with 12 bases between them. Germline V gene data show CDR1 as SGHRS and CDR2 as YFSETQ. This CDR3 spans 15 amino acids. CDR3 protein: CASSPDRTSTDTQYF. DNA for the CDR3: TGCGCCAGCAGCCCCGACAGGACTAGCACAGATACGCAGTATTTT.

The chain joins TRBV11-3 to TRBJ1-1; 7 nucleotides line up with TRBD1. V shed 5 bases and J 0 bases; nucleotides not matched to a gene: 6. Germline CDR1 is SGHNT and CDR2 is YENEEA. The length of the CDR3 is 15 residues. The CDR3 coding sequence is TGTGCCAGCAGCAAGGGGGGACAGATGAACACTGAAGCTTTCTTT. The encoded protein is CASSKGGQMNTEAFF.

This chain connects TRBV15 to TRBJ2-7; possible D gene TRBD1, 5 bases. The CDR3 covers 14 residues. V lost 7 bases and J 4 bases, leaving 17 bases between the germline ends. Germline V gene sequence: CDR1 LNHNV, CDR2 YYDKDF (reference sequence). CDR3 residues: CATTPNRFSYEQYF. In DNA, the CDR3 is TGTGCCACCACCCCAAACAGGTTCTCTTACGAGCAGTACTTC.

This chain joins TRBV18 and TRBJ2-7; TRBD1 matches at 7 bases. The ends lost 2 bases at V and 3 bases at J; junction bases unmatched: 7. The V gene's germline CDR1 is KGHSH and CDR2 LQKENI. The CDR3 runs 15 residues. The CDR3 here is CASSPWDSSFYEQYF. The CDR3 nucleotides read TGTGCCAGCTCACCATGGGACAGCAGTTTCTACGAGCAGTACTTC. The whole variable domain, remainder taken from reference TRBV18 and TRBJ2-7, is NAGVMQNPRHLVRRRGQEARLRCSPMKGHSHVYWYRQLPEEGLKFMVYLQKENIIDESGMPKERFSAEFPKEGPSILRIQQVVRGDSAAYFCASSPWDSSFYEQYFGPGTRLTVT.

The CDR3, as DNA: TGTGCCAGCAGTAGCGGACAGGGGGCTCACTATCAGCCCCAGCATTTT. It codes for CASSSGQGAHYQPQHF. The rearrangement links TRBV2 to TRBJ1-5; 11 bases are shared with TRBD1. The CDR3 has 16 amino acids. Germline V gene sequence: CDR1 SNHLY, CDR2 FYNNEI. The trim removed 5 bases at V and 5 bases at J, leaving 8 bases unmatched.

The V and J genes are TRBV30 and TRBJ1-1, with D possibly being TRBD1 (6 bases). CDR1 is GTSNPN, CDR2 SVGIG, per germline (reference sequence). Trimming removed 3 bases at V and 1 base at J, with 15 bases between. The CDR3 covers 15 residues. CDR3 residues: CAWRWDIIWNTEAFF. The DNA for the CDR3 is TGTGCCTGGAGATGGGACATCATCTGGAACACTGAAGCTTTCTTT.